The present T cell receptor (beta chain) was sequenced within a study of T cell repertoires in cytomegalovirus infection. CDR1 is ENHRY and CDR2 is SYGVKD in the germline V gene. The CDR3 runs to 14 residues. The germline V and J ends were trimmed by 6 bases and 4 bases, with 15 bases remaining between them. TCRdb recomputed calls from the reads with MiXCR, one row per CDR3 protein. The data hold roughly 990,000 distinct CDR3 sequences, with about a third observed a single time. As to this clonotype: The antigen is not known.

The sequence derives from a human donor in good health (CMV status not recorded). Some clones in this sample may be carry-over from other donors' samples. J is TRBJ1-1 and V is TRBV10-3; D not certain. Material: cultured CD8+ T cells from PBMCs, obtained from culture after CMV antigen stimulation. The CDR3 DNA sequence: TGTGCCATCAGAACCTCCCATGAGGGCACTGAAGCTTTCTTT. Translating gives CAIRTSHEGTEAFF.